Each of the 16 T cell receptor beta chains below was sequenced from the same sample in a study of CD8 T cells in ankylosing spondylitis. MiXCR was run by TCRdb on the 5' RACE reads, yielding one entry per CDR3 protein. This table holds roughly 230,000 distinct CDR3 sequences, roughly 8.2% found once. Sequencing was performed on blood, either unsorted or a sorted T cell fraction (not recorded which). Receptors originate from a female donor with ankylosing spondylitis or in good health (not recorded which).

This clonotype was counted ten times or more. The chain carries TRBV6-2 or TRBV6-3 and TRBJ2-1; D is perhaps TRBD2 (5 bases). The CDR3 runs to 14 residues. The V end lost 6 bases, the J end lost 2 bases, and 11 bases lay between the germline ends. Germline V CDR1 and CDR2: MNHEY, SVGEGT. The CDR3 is CASRLSGPYNEQFF. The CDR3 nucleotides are TGTGCCAGCAGACTGAGCGGCCCCTACAATGAGCAGTTCTTC.

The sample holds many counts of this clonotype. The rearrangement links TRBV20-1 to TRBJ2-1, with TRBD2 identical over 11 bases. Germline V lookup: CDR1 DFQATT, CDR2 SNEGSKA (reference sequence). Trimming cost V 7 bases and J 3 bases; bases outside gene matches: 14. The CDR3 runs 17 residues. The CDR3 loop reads CSGIRPGLAESYNEQFF. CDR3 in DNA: TGCAGTGGTATTAGGCCGGGACTAGCGGAAAGCTACAATGAGCAGTTCTTC.

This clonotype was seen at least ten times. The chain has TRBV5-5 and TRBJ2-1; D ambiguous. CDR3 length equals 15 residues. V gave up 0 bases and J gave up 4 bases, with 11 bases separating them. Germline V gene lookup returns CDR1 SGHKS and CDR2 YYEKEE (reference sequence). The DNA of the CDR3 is TGTGCCAGCAGCTTGGAAAGGGAACTTTACAATGAGCAGTTCTTC. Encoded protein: CASSLERELYNEQFF. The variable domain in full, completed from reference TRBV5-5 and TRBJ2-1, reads DAGVTQSPTHLIKTRGQQVTLRCSPISGHKSVSWYQQVLGQGPQFIFQYYEKEERGRGNFPDRFSARQFPNYSSELNVNALLLGDSALYLCASSLERELYNEQFFGPGTRLTVL.

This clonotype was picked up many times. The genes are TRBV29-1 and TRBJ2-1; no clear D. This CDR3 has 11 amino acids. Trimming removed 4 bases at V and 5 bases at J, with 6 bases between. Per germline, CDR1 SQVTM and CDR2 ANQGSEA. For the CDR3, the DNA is TGCAGCGTTGGCCTAGACAATGAGCAGTTCTTC. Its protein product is CSVGLDNEQFF.

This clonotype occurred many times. CDR3 in amino acids: CSAKDSGANVLTF. CDR3 in DNA: TGCAGTGCCAAGGATTCCGGGGCCAACGTCCTGACTTTC. The chain is built from TRBV20-1 and TRBJ2-6; D is uncertain. V gave up 6 bases and J gave up 4 bases, with 10 bases separating them. Germline CDR1 DFQATT, CDR2 SNEGSKA (reference sequence). The CDR3 contains 13 residues.

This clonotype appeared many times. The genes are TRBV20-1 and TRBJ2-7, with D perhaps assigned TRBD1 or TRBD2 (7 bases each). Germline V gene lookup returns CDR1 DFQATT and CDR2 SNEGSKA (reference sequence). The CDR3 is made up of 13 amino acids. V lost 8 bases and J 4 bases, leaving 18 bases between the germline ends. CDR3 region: CSPLTGEGYEQYF. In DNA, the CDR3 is TGCAGTCCTTTAACAGGGGAGGGTTACGAGCAGTACTTC.

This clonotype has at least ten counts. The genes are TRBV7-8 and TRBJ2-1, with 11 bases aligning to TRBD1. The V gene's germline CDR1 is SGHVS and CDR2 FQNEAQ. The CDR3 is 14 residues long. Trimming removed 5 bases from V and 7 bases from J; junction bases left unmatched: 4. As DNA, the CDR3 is TGTGCCAGCAGCGGACAGGGGGCAGAGAATGAGCAGTTCTTC. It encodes CASSGQGAENEQFF.

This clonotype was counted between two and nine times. The CDR3 region is CSVELTSFSSYNEQFF. The DNA of the CDR3 is TGCAGCGTAGAACTCACTAGCTTTAGCTCCTACAATGAGCAGTTCTTC. The rearrangement links TRBV29-1 to TRBJ2-1, with D possibly TRBD2 on 6 matching bases. CDR1 and CDR2 (germline): SQVTM, ANQGSEA. V lost 6 bases to trimming and J lost 0 bases, with 18 bases between them. The CDR3 covers 16 residues.

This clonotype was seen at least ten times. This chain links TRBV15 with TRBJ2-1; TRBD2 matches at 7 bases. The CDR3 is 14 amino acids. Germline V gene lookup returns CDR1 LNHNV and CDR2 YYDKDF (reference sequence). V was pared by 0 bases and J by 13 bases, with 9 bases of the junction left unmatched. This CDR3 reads CATSRDTLRERQFF. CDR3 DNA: TGTGCCACCAGCAGAGATACGCTGCGGGAGAGACAGTTCTTC.

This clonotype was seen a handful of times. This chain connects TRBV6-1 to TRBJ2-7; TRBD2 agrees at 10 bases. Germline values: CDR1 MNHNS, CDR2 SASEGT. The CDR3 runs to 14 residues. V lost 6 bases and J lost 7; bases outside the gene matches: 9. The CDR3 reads CASRGAGGPGEQYF. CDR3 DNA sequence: TGTGCCAGCAGGGGAGCGGGAGGGCCGGGGGAGCAGTACTTC.

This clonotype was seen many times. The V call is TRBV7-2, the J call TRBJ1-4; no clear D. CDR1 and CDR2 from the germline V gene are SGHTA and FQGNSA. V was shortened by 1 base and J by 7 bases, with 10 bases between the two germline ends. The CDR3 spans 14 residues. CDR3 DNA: TGTGCCAGCAGCTTAGTGGCCAGGTCTGAAAAACTGTTTTTT. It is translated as CASSLVARSEKLFF.

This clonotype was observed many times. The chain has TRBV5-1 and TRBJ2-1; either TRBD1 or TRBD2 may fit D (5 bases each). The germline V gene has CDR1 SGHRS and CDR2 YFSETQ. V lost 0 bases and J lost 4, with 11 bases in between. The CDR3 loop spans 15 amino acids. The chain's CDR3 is CASSLVGEIYNEQFF. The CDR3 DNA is TGCGCCAGCAGCTTGGTGGGGGAAATTTACAATGAGCAGTTCTTC.

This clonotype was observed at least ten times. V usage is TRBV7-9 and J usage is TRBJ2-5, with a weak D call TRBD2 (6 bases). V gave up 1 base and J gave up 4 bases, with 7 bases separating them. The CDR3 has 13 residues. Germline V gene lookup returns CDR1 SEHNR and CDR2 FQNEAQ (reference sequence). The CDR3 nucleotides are TGTGCCAGCAGCTTAGAGGGAGGAGAGACCCAGTACTTC. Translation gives CASSLEGGETQYF.

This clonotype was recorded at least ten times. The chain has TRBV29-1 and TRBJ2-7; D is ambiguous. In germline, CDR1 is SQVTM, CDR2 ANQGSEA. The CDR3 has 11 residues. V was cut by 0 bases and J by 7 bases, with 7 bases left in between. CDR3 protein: CSVEDYREQYF. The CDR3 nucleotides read TGCAGCGTTGAAGATTATAGGGAGCAGTACTTC.

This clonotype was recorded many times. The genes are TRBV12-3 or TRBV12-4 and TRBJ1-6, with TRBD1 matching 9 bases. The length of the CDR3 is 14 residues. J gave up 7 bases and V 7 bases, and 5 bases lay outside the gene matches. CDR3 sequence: CASTTGQGNSPLHF. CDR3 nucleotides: TGTGCCAGCACCACCGGACAGGGGAATTCACCCCTCCACTTT.

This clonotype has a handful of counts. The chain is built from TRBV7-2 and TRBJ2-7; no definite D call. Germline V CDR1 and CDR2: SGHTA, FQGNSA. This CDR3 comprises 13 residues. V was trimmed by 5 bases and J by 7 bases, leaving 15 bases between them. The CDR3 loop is CASSRSAVGEQYF. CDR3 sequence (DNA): TGTGCCAGCAGCCGGTCGGCAGTGGGGGAGCAGTACTTC.